The 2 T cell receptor beta chains below all came from one sample that was sequenced in a study of patients and donors after allogeneic stem cell transplantation (dated by TCRdb to about 2020). The library was obtained by RT-PCR. Sequencer: NextSeq 550. TCRdb took the public reads, trimmed them with fastp at Q25, ran MiXCR for clone calling and kept in-frame beta chains. Entries are consolidated by CDR3 protein sequence, retaining the most common genes and DNA. The sample has 150,000 to 250,000 distinct CDR3 sequences on record, roughly two fifths of them singletons. 33% of the sample goes to the ten largest clones. Sample: blood, either unsorted or a sorted T cell fraction (not recorded which). All receptors come from a human donor who was either an allogeneic HSCT recipient or a stem cell or donor lymphocyte infusion donor (not recorded which). It is not recorded whose cells these are; they may come from a transplant donor.

V is TRBV6-5 and J is TRBJ2-3, with D perhaps TRBD2 (5 bases). The V and J ends lost 2 bases and 0 bases respectively, with 12 bases between them. Germline CDR1 reads MNHEY; CDR2 reads SVGAGI. This CDR3 has 16 amino acids. As DNA, the CDR3 is TGTGCCAGCAGTTACCGGGGTGGATCTAGCACAGATACGCAGTATTTT. Translation: CASSYRGGSSTDTQYF.

The genes are TRBV9 and TRBJ2-1; 11 bases align to TRBD2. V trimming: 0 bases; J trimming: 7 bases; junction bases outside the gene matches: 3. Germline CDR1 SGDLS, CDR2 YYNGEE. This CDR3 spans 15 amino acids. CDR3 sequence: CASSVVASGRNEQFF. The CDR3 nucleotides read TGTGCCAGCAGCGTAGTGGCTAGCGGGAGGAATGAGCAGTTCTTC.